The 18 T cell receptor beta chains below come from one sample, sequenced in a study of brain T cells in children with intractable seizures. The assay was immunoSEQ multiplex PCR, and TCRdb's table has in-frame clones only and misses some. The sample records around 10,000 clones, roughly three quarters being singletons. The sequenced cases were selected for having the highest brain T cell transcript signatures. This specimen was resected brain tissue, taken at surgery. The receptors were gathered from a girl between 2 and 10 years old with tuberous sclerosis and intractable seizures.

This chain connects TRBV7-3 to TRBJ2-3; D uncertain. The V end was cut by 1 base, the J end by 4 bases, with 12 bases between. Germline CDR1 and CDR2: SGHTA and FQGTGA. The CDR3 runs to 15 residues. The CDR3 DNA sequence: TGTGCCAGCAGCTTAATAGGGTCTAACGCAGATACGCAGTATTTT. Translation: CASSLIGSNADTQYF.

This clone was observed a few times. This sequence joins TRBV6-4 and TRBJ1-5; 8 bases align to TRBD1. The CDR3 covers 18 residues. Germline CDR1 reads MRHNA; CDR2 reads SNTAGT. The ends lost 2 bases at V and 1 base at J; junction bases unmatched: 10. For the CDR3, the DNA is TGTGCCAGCAGTGACCGACAGGGGCCTGAACGGAGCAATCAGCCCCAGCATTTT. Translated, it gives CASSDRQGPERSNQPQHF.

The CDR3 reads CASSTETEAQYF. In DNA, the CDR3 is TGTGCCAGCTCTACCGAGACAGAGGCGCAGTATTTT. V and J are TRBV18 and TRBJ2-3; TRBD1 is a possible D gene (5 bases). Germline values: CDR1 KGHSH, CDR2 LQKENI. The CDR3 totals 12 residues. Trimming took 6 bases from V and 10 from J, leaving 14 bases between them.

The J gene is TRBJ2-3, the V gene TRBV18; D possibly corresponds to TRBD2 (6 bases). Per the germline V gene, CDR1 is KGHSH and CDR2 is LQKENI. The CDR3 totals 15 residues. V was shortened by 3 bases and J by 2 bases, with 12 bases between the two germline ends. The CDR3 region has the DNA TGTGCCAGCTCACCGGAGGGCCTGCCCACAGATACGCAGTATTTT. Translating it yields CASSPEGLPTDTQYF.

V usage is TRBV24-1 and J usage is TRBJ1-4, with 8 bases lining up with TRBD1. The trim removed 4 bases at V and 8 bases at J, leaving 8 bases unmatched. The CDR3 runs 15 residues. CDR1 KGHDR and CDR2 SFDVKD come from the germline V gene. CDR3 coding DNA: TGTGCCACCAGTGAAGGGGCAGGGGGCAGAGAAAAACTGTTTTTT. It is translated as CATSEGAGGREKLFF.

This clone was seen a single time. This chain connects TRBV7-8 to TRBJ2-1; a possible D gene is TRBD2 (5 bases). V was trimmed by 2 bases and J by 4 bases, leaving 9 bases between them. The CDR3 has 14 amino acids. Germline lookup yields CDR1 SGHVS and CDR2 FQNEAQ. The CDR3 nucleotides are TGTGCCAGCAGCTTAAAAACTAGTTACAATGAGCAGTTCTTC. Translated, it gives CASSLKTSYNEQFF.

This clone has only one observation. The CDR3 loop is CASTFVGGPQETQYF. CDR3 DNA sequence: TGTGCCAGCACCTTCGTGGGGGGGCCCCAAGAGACCCAGTACTTC. The chain combines TRBV7-6 with TRBJ2-5, with D possibly TRBD2 on 7 matching bases. The CDR3 runs to 15 residues. V lost 7 bases, J lost 1 base, and 16 bases lay in between. Germline V gene sequence: CDR1 SGHVS, CDR2 FNYEAQ.

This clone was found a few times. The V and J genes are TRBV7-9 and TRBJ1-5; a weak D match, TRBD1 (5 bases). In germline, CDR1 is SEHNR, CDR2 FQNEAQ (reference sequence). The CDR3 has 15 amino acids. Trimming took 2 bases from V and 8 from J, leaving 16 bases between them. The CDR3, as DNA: TGTGCCAGCAGCTTATCGGGGGACCCCCTGGAGCCCCAGCATTTT. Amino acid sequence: CASSLSGDPLEPQHF.

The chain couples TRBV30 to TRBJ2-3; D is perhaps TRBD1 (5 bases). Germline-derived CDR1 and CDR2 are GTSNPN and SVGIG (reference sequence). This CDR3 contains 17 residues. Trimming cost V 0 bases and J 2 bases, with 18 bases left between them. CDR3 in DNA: TGTGCCTGGAGTGTAACTACGGCCAGGGCGAACACAGATACGCAGTATTTT. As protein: CAWSVTTARANTDTQYF.

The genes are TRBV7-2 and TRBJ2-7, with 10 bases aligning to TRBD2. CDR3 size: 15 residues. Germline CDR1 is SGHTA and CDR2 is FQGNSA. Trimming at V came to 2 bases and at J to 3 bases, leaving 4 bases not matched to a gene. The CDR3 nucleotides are TGTGCCAGCAGCTTAACTAGCGGGGTGGACTACGAGCAGTACGTC. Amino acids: CASSLTSGVDYEQYV.

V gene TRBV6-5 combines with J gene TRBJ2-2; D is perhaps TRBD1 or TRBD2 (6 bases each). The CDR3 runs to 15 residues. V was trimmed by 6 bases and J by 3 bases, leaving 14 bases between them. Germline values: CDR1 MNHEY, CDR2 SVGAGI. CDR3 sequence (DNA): TGTGCCAGCAGCCAAGACAGGAGGGACACCGGGGAGCTGTTTTTT. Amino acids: CASSQDRRDTGELFF.

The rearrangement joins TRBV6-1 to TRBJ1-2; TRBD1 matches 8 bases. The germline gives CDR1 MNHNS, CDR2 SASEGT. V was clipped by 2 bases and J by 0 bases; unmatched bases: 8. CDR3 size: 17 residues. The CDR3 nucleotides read TGTGCCAGCAGTGAATTGGCGGACAGGGCCGCTAACTATGGCTACACCTTC. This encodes CASSELADRAANYGYTF.

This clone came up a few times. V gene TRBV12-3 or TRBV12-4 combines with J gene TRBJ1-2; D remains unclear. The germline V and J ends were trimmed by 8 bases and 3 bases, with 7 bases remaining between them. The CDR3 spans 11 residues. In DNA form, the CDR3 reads TGTGCCAGCCGACTGTACTATGGCTACACCTTC. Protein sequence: CASRLYYGYTF.

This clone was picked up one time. The CDR3 here is CASSPGTDSYEQYV. The CDR3 DNA reads TGCGCCAGCAGCCCCGGGACAGACTCTTACGAGCAGTACGTC. The chain uses TRBV5-1 and TRBJ2-7; TRBD1 aligns across 7 bases. V lost 4 bases to trimming and J lost 4 bases; unmatched junction nucleotides: 8. In germline, CDR1 is SGHRS, CDR2 YFSETQ. This CDR3 contains 14 residues.

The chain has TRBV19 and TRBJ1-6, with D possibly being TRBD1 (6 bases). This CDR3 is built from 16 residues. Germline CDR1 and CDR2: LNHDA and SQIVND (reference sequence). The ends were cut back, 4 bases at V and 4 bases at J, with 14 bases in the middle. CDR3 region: CASSTQGQSYNSPLHF. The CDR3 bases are TGTGCCAGTAGTACCCAAGGACAGAGTTATAATTCACCCCTCCACTTT.

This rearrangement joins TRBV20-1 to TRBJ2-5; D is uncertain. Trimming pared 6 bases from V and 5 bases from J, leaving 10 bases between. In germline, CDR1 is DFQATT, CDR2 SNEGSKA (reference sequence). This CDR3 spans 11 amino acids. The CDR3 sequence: CSAPTWETQYF. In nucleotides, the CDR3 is TGCAGTGCCCCAACGTGGGAGACCCAGTACTTC.

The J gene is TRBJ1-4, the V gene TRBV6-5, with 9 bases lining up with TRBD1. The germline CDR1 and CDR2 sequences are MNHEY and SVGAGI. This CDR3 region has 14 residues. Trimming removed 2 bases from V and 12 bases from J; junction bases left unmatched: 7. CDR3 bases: TGTGCCAGCAGTTACGGGACAGGGATCGGAGAACTGTTTTTT. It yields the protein CASSYGTGIGELFF.

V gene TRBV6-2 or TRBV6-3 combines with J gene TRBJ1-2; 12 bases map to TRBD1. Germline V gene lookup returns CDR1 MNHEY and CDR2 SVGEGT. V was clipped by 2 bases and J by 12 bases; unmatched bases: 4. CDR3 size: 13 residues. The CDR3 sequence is CASSYPGTGGDTF. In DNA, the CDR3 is TGTGCCAGCAGTTACCCCGGGACAGGGGGCGACACCTTC.